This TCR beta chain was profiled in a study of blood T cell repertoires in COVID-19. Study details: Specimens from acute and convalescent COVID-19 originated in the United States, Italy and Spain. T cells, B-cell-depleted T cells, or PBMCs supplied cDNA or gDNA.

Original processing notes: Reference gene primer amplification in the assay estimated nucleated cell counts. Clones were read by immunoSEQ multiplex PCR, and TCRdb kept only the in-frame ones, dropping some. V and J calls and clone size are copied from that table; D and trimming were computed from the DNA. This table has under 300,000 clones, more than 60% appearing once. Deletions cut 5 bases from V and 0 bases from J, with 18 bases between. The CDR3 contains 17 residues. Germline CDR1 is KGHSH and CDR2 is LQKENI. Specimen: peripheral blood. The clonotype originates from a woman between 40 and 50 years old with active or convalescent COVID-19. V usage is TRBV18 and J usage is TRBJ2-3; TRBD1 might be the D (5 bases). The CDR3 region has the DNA TGTGCCAGCTCATCGCTCCGACAGCCAAAAAGCACAGATACGCAGTATTTT. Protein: CASSSLRQPKSTDTQYF.